This T cell receptor beta chain comes out of a study of cytomegalovirus exposure and HLA in healthy donors. PCR used 60 Vbeta primers and 13 Jbeta primers. Assay: immunoSEQ multiplex PCR; the TCRdb copy retains only in-frame clones and omits some. The data contain around 170,000 clones, around 79% of them singletons. Deletions cut 3 bases from V and 1 base from J, with 14 bases between. The germline V gene has CDR1 SGHAT and CDR2 FQNNGV. The CDR3 has 16 residues. The source of this sequence is a woman aged 45 to 65 in good health and CMV-seronegative. What was sequenced was PBMCs. The chain combines TRBV11-2 with TRBJ2-3; D call uncertain. CDR3 protein: CASSFPTGYGTDTQYF. CDR3 nucleotide sequence: TGTGCCAGCAGCTTCCCCACTGGTTACGGCACAGATACGCAGTATTTT. The full variable domain, with the rest looked up from reference TRBV11-2 and TRBJ2-3, is EAGVAQSPRYKIIEKRQSVAFWCNPISGHATLYWYQQILGQGPKLLIQFQNNGVVDDSQLPKDRFSAERLKGVDSTLKIQPAKLEDSAVYLCASSFPTGYGTDTQYFGPGTRLTVL.